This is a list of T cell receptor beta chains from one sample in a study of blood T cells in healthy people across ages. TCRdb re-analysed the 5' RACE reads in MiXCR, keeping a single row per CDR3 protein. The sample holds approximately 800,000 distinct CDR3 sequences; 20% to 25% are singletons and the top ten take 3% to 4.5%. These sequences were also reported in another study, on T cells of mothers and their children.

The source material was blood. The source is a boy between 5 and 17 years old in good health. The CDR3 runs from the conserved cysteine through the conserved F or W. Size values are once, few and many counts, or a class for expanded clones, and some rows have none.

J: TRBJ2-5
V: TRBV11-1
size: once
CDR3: CASSFRRAVGETQYF

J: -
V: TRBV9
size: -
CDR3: CACSVEAGDNEQFF

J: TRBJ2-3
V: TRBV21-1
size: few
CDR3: CASSKGTDTQYF

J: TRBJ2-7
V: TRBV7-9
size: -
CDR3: CASSLAGLGVLNYEQYF

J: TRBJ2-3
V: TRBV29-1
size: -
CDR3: CSVDRDYQQYF

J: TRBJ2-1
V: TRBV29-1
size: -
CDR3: CTGLDYNEQFF

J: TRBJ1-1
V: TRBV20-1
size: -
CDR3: CSAHRTTGRNTEAFF

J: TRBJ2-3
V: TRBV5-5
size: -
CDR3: CASSLTQGSTDTQYF

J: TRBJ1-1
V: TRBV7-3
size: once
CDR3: CASGLAGTANTEAFF

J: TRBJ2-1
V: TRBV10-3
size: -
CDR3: CAISLGLANNEQFF

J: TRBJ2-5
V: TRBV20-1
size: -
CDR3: CSAGTLSAGIGETQYF

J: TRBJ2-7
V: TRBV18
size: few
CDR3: CASSPTGGVAQYF

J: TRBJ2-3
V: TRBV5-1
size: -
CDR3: CASSQAGTSGPDTQYF

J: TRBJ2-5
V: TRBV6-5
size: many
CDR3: CASSPDPGETQYF

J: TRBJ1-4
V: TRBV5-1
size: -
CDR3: CASSAGQSNEKLFF

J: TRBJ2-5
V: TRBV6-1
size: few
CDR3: CASSGFVSDSQETQYF

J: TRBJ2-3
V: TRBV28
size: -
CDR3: CASTPGDTQYF

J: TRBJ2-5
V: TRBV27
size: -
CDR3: CASSYMSEPETQYF

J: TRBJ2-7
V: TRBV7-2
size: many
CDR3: CASSRDRGRYEQYF

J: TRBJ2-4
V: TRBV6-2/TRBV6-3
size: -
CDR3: CASSSLGEAKNIQYF

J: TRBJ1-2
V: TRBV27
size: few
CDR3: CASSLGGQLFSYTF

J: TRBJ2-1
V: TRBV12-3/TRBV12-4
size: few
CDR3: CASNHLGDINEQFF